This entry features one TCR beta chain sequence. The antigen is unknown. This CDR3 is also generated by other DNA sequences in the sample. This sample was included in a study of cytomegalovirus exposure and HLA in healthy donors. Use of 60 Vbeta and 13 Jbeta primers characterized the PCR. Some clones are missing from TCRdb's copy, which holds only in-frame ones; the method was immunoSEQ multiplex PCR. Altogether more than 90,000 clones are present, about 76% being singletons, with the ten largest covering around 7%. Whole-study results and caveats: In vitro experiments confirmed that a few CMV-associated chains were specific for CMV antigens. As a later analysis revealed, the rate of TCR association differed by HLA locus, with DRB1 most and HLA-C fewest. Associated with HLA alleles at 0.05 false discovery rate in a later analysis were fewer than 20,000 TCR beta sequences.

V shed 5 bases and J shed 7 bases, with 15 bases lying between them. This CDR3 contains 14 residues. Germline CDR1 MDHEN, CDR2 SYDVKM. This rearrangement joins TRBV28 to TRBJ1-5, with D maybe TRBD1 (6 bases). This clonotype was obtained from a man aged 35 to 55 in good health and CMV-seropositive. The sample taken for sequencing was PBMCs. The CDR3 loop reads CASSETGIEQPQHF. The CDR3 nucleotides are TGTGCCAGCAGTGAAACAGGGATTGAGCAGCCCCAGCATTTT.